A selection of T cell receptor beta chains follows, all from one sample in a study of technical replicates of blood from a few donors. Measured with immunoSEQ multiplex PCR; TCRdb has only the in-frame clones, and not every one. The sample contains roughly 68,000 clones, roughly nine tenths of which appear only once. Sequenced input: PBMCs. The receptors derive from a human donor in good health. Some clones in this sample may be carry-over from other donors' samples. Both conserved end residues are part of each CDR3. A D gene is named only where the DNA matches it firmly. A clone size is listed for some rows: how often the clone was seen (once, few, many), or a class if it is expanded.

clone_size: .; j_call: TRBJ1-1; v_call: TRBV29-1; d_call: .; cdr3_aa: CSVAAGTNTEAFF; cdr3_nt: TGCAGCGTTGCGGCAGGAACCAACACTGAAGCTTTCTTT
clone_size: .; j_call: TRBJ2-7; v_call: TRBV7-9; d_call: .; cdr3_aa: CASSHTLKEEQYF; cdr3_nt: TGTGCCAGCAGCCATACCCTCAAAGAGGAGCAGTACTTC
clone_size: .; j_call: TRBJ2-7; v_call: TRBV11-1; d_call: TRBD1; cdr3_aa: CASSRDRGHYEQYF; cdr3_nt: TGTGCCAGCAGCCGGGACAGGGGGCACTACGAGCAGTACTTC
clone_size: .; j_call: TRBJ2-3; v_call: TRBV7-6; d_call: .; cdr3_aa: CASSPVLGPDTQYF; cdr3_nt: TGTGCCAGCAGCCCCGTGCTGGGCCCAGATACGCAGTATTTT
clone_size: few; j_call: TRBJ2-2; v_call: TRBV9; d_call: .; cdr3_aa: CASSVGAGNTGELFF; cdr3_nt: TGTGCCAGCAGCGTAGGGGCGGGGAACACCGGGGAGCTGTTTTTT
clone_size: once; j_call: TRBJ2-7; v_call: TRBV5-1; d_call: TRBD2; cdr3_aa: CASSLSLAGVHEQYF; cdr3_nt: TGCGCCAGCAGCTTGTCTCTAGCGGGAGTCCACGAGCAGTACTTC
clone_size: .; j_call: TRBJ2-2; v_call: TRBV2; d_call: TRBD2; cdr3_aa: CASSDRLAGSRELFF; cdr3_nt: TGTGCCAGCAGTGATCGACTAGCGGGATCAAGGGAGCTGTTTTTT
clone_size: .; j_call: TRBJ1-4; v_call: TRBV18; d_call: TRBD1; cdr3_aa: CASSPDRGGEKLFF; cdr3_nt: TGTGCCAGCTCGCCGGACAGGGGTGGTGAAAAACTGTTTTTT
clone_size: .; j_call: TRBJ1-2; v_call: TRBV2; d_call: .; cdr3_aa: CASSEDRVSGYTF; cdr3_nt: TGTGCCAGCAGTGAAGATAGAGTAAGCGGCTACACCTTC
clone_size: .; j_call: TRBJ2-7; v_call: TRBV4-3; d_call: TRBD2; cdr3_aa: CASSQGRREGHEQYF; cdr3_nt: TGCGCCAGCAGCCAGGGAAGGCGGGAGGGCCACGAGCAGTACTTC
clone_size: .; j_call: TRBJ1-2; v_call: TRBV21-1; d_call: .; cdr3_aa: CASSKVLDGQGAYGYTF; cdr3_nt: TGTGCCAGCAGCAAAGTTCTAGATGGGCAGGGGGCTTATGGCTACACCTTC
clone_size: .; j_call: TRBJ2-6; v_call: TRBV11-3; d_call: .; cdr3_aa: CASSLEGAGYTGANVLTF; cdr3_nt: TGTGCCAGCAGCTTAGAGGGGGCAGGGTATACAGGGGCCAACGTCCTGACTTTC
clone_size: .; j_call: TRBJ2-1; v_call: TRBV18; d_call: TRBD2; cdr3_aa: CASSPPSGSYNEQFF; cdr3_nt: TGTGCCAGCTCACCACCGAGCGGGAGCTACAATGAGCAGTTCTTC
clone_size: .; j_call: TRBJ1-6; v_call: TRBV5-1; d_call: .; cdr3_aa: CASSRAGGGQSPLHF; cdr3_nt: TGCGCCAGCAGCAGGGCTGGGGGAGGACAATCACCCCTCCACTTT
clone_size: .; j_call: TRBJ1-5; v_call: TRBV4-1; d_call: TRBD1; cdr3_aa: CASSPGTGGHQPQHF; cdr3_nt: TGCGCCAGCAGCCCTGGGACAGGGGGCCATCAGCCCCAGCATTTT
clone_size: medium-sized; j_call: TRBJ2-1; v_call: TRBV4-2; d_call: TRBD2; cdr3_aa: CASSRDTSGSYNEQFF; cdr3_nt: TGTGCCAGCAGCCGCGATACTAGCGGGAGTTACAATGAGCAGTTCTTC
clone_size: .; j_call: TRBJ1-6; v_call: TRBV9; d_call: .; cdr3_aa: CASSAQNYNSPLHF; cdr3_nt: TGTGCCAGCAGTGCCCAGAATTATAATTCACCCCTCCACTTT
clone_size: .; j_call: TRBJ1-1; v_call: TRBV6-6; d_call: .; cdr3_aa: CASLGGVRVGNEAFF; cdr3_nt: TGTGCCAGCCTAGGGGGGGTTCGGGTCGGCAATGAAGCTTTCTTT
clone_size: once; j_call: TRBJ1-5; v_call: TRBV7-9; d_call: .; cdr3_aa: CASSPGDGGNQPQHF; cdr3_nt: TGTGCCAGCAGCCCGGGGGATGGGGGCAATCAGCCCCAGCATTTT
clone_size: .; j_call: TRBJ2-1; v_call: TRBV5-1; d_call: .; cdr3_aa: CASTYRGQPISSYNEQFF; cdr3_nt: TGCGCCAGCACCTACCGTGGACAACCAATAAGCTCCTACAATGAGCAGTTCTTC
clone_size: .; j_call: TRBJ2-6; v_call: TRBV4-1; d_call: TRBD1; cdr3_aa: CASSATGGISGANVLTF; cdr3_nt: TGCGCCAGCAGCGCGACAGGGGGAATCTCTGGGGCCAACGTCCTGACTTTC
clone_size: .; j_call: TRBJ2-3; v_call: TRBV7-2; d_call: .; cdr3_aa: CASSRRESDTQYF; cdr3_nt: TGTGCCAGCAGCCGTCGGGAGTCAGATACGCAGTATTTT
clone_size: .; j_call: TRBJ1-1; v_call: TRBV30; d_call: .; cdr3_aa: CAWRGGTEAFF; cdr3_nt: TGTGCCTGGAGGGGGGGTACTGAAGCTTTCTTT
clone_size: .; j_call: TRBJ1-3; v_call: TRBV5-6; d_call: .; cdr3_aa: CASSLQQGNTIYF; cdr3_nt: TGTGCCAGCAGTCTCCAACAGGGAAACACCATATATTTT
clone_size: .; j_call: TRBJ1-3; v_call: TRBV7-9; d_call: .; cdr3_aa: CASSLAPGPGNTIYF; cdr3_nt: TGTGCCAGCAGCTTAGCGCCAGGCCCTGGAAACACCATATATTTT
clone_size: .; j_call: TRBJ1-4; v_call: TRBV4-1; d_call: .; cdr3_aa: CASSQVGKKQGTNEKLFF; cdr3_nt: TGCGCCAGCAGCCAAGTTGGGAAAAAACAGGGCACTAATGAAAAACTGTTTTTT
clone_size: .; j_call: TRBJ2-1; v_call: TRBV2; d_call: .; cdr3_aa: CASVLTGEQYNEQFF; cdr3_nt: TGTGCCAGCGTCCTGACGGGGGAACAATACAATGAGCAGTTCTTC
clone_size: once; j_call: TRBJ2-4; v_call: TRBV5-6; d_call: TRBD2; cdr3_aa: CASSSITLAGGPAKNIQYF; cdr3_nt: TGTGCCAGCAGCTCCATCACACTCGCGGGAGGGCCGGCCAAAAACATTCAGTACTTC
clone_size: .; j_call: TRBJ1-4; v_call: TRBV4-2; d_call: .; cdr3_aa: CASSQEIRVGAPFEKLFF; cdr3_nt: TGTGCCAGCAGCCAAGAGATTCGCGTGGGGGCACCGTTTGAAAAACTGTTTTTT
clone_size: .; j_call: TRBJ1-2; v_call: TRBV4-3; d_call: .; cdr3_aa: CASSQGRQGGYTF; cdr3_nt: TGCGCCAGCAGCCAAGGGCGGCAGGGAGGCTACACCTTC
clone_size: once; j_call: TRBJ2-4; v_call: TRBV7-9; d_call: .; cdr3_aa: CASSNRVKNIQYF; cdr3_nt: TGTGCCAGCAGCAACAGGGTCAAAAACATTCAGTACTTC
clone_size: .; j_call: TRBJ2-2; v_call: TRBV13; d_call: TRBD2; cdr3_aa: CASSPRWLAVGELFF; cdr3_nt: TGTGCCAGCAGCCCCCGCTGGCTAGCGGTCGGGGAGCTGTTTTTT
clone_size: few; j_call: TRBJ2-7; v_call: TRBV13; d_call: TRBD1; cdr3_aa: CASSSTGTGAYEQYF; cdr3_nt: TGTGCCAGCAGCTCAACCGGGACAGGGGCATACGAGCAGTACTTC
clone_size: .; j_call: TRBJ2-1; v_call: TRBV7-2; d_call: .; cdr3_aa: CASSWTADSRNEQFF; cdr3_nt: TGTGCCAGCAGCTGGACGGCGGACAGTAGGAATGAGCAGTTCTTC
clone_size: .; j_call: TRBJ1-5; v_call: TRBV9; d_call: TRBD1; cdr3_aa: CASSAATGANQPQHF; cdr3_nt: TGTGCCAGCAGCGCCGCTACAGGGGCCAATCAGCCCCAGCATTTT
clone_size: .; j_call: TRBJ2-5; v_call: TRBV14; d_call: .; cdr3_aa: CASSQGSGRSWETQYF; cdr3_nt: TGTGCCAGCAGCCAAGGTTCAGGGAGGAGTTGGGAGACCCAGTACTTC
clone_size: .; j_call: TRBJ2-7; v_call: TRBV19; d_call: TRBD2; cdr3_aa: CASSIRLAGTYEQYF; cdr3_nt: TGTGCCAGTAGTATACGGCTAGCGGGGACCTACGAGCAGTACTTC
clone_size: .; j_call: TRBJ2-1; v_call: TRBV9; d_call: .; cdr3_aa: CASSVSAGDNEQFF; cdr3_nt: TGTGCCAGCAGCGTATCAGCGGGTGACAATGAGCAGTTCTTC